This T cell receptor beta chain was observed in a study of cytomegalovirus exposure and HLA in healthy donors. V lost 3 bases and J 8 bases, leaving 8 bases between the germline ends. Germline values: CDR1 SGDLS, CDR2 YYNGEE. The CDR3 extends over 12 amino acids. With 60 Vbeta and 13 Jbeta primers, the PCR was carried out. The protocol was immunoSEQ multiplex PCR, while the TCRdb copy is restricted to in-frame clones and leaves out a portion. The top ten hold approximately 2% of the sample, which has nearly 110,000 clones, roughly 80% seen once. The receptor was derived from a man aged 25-45 years in good health and CMV-seronegative. The chain employs TRBV9 and TRBJ2-2; D unclear. The sample consisted of PBMCs. DNA for the CDR3: TGTGCCAGCAGCGAATTTCCGGGGGAGCTGTTTTTT. This encodes CASSEFPGELFF.